The 4 T cell receptor beta chains below all came from one sample that was sequenced in a study of blood T cell repertoires in COVID-19. Produced via immunoSEQ multiplex PCR; TCRdb's table is partial and in-frame only. The sample includes around 100,000 clones, roughly 87% of them seen just once. Specimen: peripheral blood. These receptor sequences come from a young man with COVID-19, enrolled during active disease.

The chain has TRBV2 and TRBJ2-1; 10 bases map to TRBD2. Trimming took 8 bases from V and 4 from J; bases not matched to a gene: 17. The V gene's germline CDR1 is SNHLY and CDR2 FYNNEI. This CDR3 is built from 18 residues. The CDR3 loop reads CASARTSGTHRGYNEQFF. The CDR3 nucleotides read TGTGCCAGCGCTAGGACTAGCGGAACCCACCGAGGTTACAATGAGCAGTTCTTC.

Only a few counts were recorded for this clone. The rearrangement joins TRBV15 to TRBJ2-7; the D gene is possibly TRBD1 (8 bases). The CDR3 totals 16 residues. Germline assignment: CDR1 LNHNV and CDR2 YYDKDF (reference sequence). Trimming pared 5 bases from V and 1 base from J, leaving 18 bases between. CDR3 in DNA: TGTGCCACCAGCCTGGGCGGGAGACAGGGGTCCTACGAGCAGTACTTC. Translated: CATSLGGRQGSYEQYF.

This sequence joins TRBV5-1 and TRBJ1-2, with a tentative D call TRBD1 (6 bases). Germline V CDR1 and CDR2: SGHRS, YFSETQ. The ends were cut back, 5 bases at V and 4 bases at J, with 12 bases in the middle. CDR3 length: 13 residues. The DNA for the CDR3 is TGCGCCAGCAGTCATGGACAGAGCTATGGCTACACCTTC. Its protein is CASSHGQSYGYTF.

This sequence joins TRBV6-5 and TRBJ2-5, with D maybe TRBD1 (6 bases). CDR3 length: 15 amino acids. V was pared by 5 bases and J by 3 bases, with 16 bases between. Germline loops: CDR1 MNHEY, CDR2 SVGAGI. The chain's CDR3 is CASSTLWGTKETQYF. CDR3 coding DNA: TGTGCCAGCAGTACGCTGTGGGGGACAAAAGAGACCCAGTACTTC.